In its sample, the clone carrying this TCR beta chain was seen many times. The antigen remains unidentified. The sequenced fragment ends 3 residues before the CDR3 boundary, so the rest is inferred from the germline J gene. The source of the sample is a study of T cell clonality in common variable immunodeficiency. Study-wide points: Compared with controls, CVID subjects had fewer shared TCRbeta clones. The cause of increased CVID clonality remains unclear without subpopulation sequencing.

Germline V gene lookup returns CDR1 DFQATT and CDR2 SNEGSKA (reference sequence). The CDR3 length is 13 residues. V dropped 3 bases and J dropped 4 bases, with 12 bases sitting between them. Control and CVID samples contributed equal amounts of genomic DNA. Profiled with immunoSEQ multiplex PCR; TCRdb holds only in-frame clones, not every one. This sample comprises tens of thousands of clones, none seen once only. J is TRBJ1-2 and V is TRBV20-1, with a tentative D call TRBD1 (6 bases). This receptor was obtained from a person aged 18-69 years in good health. Source material: peripheral blood mononuclear cells. CDR3 DNA, as far as it was read: TGCAGTGCTAGTCGACAGGCTATCTATGGC. Residues: CSASRQAIYG. The whole CDR3 sequence reads CSASRQAIYGYTF.